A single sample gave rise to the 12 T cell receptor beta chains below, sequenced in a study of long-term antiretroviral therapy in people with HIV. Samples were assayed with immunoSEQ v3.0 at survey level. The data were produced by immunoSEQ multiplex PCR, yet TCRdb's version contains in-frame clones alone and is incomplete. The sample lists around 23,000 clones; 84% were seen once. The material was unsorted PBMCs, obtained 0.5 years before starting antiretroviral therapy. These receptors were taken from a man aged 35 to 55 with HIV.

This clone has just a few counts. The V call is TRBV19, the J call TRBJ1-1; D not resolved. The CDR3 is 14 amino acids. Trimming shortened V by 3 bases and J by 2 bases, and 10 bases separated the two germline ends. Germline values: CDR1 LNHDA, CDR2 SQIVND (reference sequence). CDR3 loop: CASSMWGSNTEAFF. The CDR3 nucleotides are TGTGCCAGTAGTATGTGGGGAAGCAACACTGAAGCTTTCTTT.

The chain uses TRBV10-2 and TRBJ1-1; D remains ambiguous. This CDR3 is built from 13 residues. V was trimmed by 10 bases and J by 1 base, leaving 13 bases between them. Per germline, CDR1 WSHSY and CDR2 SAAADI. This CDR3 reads CATSNPGNTEAFF. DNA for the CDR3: TGCGCCACCAGCAACCCGGGGAACACTGAAGCTTTCTTT.

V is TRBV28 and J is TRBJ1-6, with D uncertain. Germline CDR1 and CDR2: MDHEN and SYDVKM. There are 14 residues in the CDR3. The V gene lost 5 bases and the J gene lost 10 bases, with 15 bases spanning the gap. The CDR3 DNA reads TGTGCCAGCAGTCTCCCCGGGGTGGGGTCACCCCTCCACTTT. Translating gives CASSLPGVGSPLHF. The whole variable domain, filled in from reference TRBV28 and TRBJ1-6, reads DVKVTQSSRYLVKRTGEKVFLECVQDMDHENMFWYRQDPGLGLRLIYFSYDVKMKEKGDIPEGYSVSREKKERFSLILESASTNQTSMYLCASSLPGVGSPLHFGNGTRLTVT.

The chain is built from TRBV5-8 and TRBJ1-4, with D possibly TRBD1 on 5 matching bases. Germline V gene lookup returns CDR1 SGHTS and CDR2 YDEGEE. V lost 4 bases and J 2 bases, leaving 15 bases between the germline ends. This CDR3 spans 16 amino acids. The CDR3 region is CASSAQEWGTNEKLFF. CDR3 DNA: TGTGCCAGCAGCGCTCAAGAATGGGGGACTAATGAAAAACTGTTTTTT.

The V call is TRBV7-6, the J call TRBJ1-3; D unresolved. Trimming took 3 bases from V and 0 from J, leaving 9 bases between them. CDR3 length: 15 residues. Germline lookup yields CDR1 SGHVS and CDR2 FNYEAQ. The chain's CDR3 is CASSFRANSGNTIYF. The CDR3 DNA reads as TGTGCCAGCAGCTTTAGGGCCAACTCTGGAAACACCATATATTTT.

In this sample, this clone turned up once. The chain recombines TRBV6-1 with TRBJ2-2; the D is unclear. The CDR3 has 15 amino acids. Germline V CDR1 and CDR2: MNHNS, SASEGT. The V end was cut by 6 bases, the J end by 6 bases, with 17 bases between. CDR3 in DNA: TGTGCCAGCAGCCCCGACGTACTTGTTCCCGGGGAGCTGTTTTTT. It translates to CASSPDVLVPGELFF.

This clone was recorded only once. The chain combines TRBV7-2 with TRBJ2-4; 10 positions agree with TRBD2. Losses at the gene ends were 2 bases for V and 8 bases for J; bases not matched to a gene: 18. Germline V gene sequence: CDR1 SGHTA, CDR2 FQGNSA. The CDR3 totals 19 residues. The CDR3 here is CASSLLAGLAGARGYIQYF. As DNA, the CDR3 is TGTGCCAGCAGCTTATTAGCGGGCCTAGCGGGGGCCCGGGGGTACATTCAGTACTTC.

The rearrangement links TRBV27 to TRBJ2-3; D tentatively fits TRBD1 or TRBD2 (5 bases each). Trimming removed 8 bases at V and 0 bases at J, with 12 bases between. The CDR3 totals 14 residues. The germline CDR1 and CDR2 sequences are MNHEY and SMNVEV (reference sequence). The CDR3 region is CASGGWISTDTQYF. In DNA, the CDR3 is TGTGCCAGCGGGGGTTGGATTAGCACAGATACGCAGTATTTT.

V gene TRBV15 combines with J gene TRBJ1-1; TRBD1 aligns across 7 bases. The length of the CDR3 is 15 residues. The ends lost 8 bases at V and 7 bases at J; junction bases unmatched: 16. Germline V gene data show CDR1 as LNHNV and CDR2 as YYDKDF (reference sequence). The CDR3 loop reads CATRPRIDRDHEAFF. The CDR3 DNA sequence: TGTGCCACCCGCCCCCGGATCGACAGGGACCATGAAGCTTTCTTT. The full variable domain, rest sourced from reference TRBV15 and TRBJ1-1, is DAMVIQNPRYQVTQFGKPVTLSCSQTLNHNVMYWYQQKSSQAPKLLFHYYDKDFNNEADTPDNFQSRRPNTSFCFLDIRSPGLGDTAMYLCATRPRIDRDHEAFFGQGTRLTVV.

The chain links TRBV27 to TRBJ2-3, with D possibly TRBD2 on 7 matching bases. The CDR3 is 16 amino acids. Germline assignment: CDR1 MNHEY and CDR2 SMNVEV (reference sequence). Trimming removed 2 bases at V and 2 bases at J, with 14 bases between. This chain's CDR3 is CASSLVGGRFTDTQYF. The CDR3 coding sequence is TGTGCCAGCAGTTTAGTGGGGGGGCGATTCACAGATACGCAGTATTTT.

The CDR3 sequence: CASSSGTSGLGVFF. The CDR3 DNA is TGTGCCAGCAGCTCTGGGACTAGCGGACTGGGGGTGTTTTTT. The chain combines TRBV9 with TRBJ2-2, with 11 bases fitting TRBD2. The CDR3 consists of 14 residues. Germline assignment: CDR1 SGDLS and CDR2 YYNGEE. V gave up 4 bases and J gave up 15 bases; unmatched junction bases: 11.

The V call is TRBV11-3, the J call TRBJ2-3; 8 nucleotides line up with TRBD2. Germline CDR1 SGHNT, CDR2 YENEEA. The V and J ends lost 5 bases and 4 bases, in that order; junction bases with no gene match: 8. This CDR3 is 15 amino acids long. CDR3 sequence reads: CASSPGRVGPDTQYF. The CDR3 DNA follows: TGTGCCAGCAGCCCCGGGAGGGTCGGGCCAGATACGCAGTATTTT.